The sequence of this TCR beta chain was determined in a study of T cell responses to AZD1222 COVID-19 vaccine. Overall study findings and caveats: Without day 14 samples, only post-peak T cell repertoires were studied. Targets within unmutated variant regions were reportedly found for nearly half of spike-specific TCRs. Increased Spike-specific TCR breadth and depth were observed after two AZD1222 doses.

Repertoires were generated with immunoSEQ multiplex PCR, while TCRdb's copy carries only in-frame clones and drops some. The table includes about 190,000 clones, roughly 92% detected once. Worth noting for this clone: Its target is not known.

The CDR3 covers 14 residues. The V end lost 2 bases, the J end lost 0 bases, and 10 bases lay between the germline ends. CDR1 is GTSNPN, CDR2 SVGIG, per germline (reference sequence). Sequencing used peripheral blood, obtained on day 0 of AZD1222 vaccination. The V call is TRBV30, the J call TRBJ1-1; a weak D match, TRBD1 (5 bases). This TCR was recovered from an adult in good health. CDR3 sequence: CAWSRDRLNTEAFF. The DNA of the CDR3 is TGTGCCTGGAGTCGCGACAGATTGAACACTGAAGCTTTCTTT.